Listed below are T cell receptor beta chains from one sample, sequenced in a study of T cell changes during pregnancy in multiple sclerosis. The repertoire was sequenced with immunoSEQ multiplex PCR; TCRdb's copy has only in-frame clones and lacks some. This sample has 90,000 to 95,000 clones, with 85% to 95% found just once. Sequences were derived from peripheral blood, sampled in the third trimester of pregnancy. The receptors come from a female donor with multiple sclerosis, enrolled in a pregnancy study. The CDR3 runs from the conserved cysteine through the conserved F or W. Fields, in order: D gene, J gene, V gene, clone size, CDR3 protein, CDR3 DNA. D genes are given only for firm matches. Clone size is stated in some rows and not others, as once, few, many or a class when expanded.

d_call: .; j_call: TRBJ2-3; v_call: TRBV15; clone_size: medium-sized; cdr3_aa: CATSGTSGPKGSDTQYF; cdr3_nt: TGTGCCACCAGCGGAACGAGCGGACCCAAGGGATCAGATACGCAGTATTTT
d_call: .; j_call: TRBJ1-4; v_call: TRBV28; clone_size: .; cdr3_aa: CASRPGSEKLFF; cdr3_nt: TGTGCCAGCAGGCCTGGGAGTGAAAAACTGTTTTTT
d_call: TRBD1; j_call: TRBJ2-2; v_call: TRBV2; clone_size: .; cdr3_aa: CASRGDRDTGELFF; cdr3_nt: TGTGCCAGCAGAGGTGACAGGGACACCGGGGAGCTGTTTTTT
d_call: TRBD2; j_call: TRBJ2-1; v_call: TRBV7-8; clone_size: .; cdr3_aa: CASSLVAGVNEQFF; cdr3_nt: TGTGCCAGCAGCTTGGTAGCGGGAGTTAATGAGCAGTTCTTC
d_call: TRBD1; j_call: TRBJ2-1; v_call: TRBV18; clone_size: .; cdr3_aa: CASSPGTGGNEQFF; cdr3_nt: TGTGCCAGCTCCCCCGGGACAGGGGGCAATGAGCAGTTCTTC
d_call: TRBD1; j_call: TRBJ2-7; v_call: TRBV6-6; clone_size: .; cdr3_aa: CASSYSGTGSYEQYF; cdr3_nt: TGTGCCAGCAGTTACTCGGGGACAGGATCCTACGAGCAGTACTTC
d_call: TRBD2; j_call: TRBJ2-1; v_call: TRBV19; clone_size: .; cdr3_aa: CASSSEAGMAYNEQFF; cdr3_nt: TGTGCCAGTAGTTCGGAAGCGGGAATGGCCTACAATGAGCAGTTCTTC
d_call: .; j_call: TRBJ1-1; v_call: TRBV28; clone_size: .; cdr3_aa: CASTAGVGTEAFF; cdr3_nt: TGTGCCAGCACGGCGGGCGTCGGGACTGAAGCTTTCTTT
d_call: TRBD2; j_call: TRBJ2-1; v_call: TRBV27; clone_size: .; cdr3_aa: CASRSGTTQFF; cdr3_nt: TGTGCCAGCAGATCCGGGACTACGCAGTTCTTC
d_call: TRBD1; j_call: TRBJ1-1; v_call: TRBV27; clone_size: .; cdr3_aa: CASRTGRGNTEAFF; cdr3_nt: TGTGCCAGCAGGACAGGGCGGGGGAACACTGAAGCTTTCTTT
d_call: .; j_call: TRBJ1-2; v_call: TRBV7-9; clone_size: .; cdr3_aa: CASSLEQGGYTF; cdr3_nt: TGTGCCAGCAGCTTAGAACAGGGTGGCTACACCTTC
d_call: TRBD2; j_call: TRBJ2-1; v_call: TRBV28; clone_size: .; cdr3_aa: CASSRLPGTSGRMVRGNEQFF; cdr3_nt: TGTGCCAGCAGTCGACTTCCCGGGACTAGCGGGAGAATGGTTAGAGGGAATGAGCAGTTCTTC
d_call: TRBD1; j_call: TRBJ2-7; v_call: TRBV5-1; clone_size: .; cdr3_aa: CASSYSGQGFNEQYF; cdr3_nt: TGCGCCAGCAGCTATTCCGGACAGGGGTTCAACGAGCAGTACTTC
d_call: TRBD2; j_call: TRBJ2-1; v_call: TRBV19; clone_size: once; cdr3_aa: CASTSTSGYNEQFF; cdr3_nt: TGTGCCAGTACTTCAACTAGCGGATACAATGAGCAGTTCTTC
d_call: .; j_call: TRBJ1-2; v_call: TRBV5-4; clone_size: .; cdr3_aa: CASSLRNNYGYTF; cdr3_nt: TGTGCCAGCAGCTTGCGTAATAACTATGGCTACACCTTC
d_call: TRBD2; j_call: TRBJ2-1; v_call: TRBV19; clone_size: .; cdr3_aa: CASSIEGLAGRGYNEQFF; cdr3_nt: TGTGCCAGTAGTATAGAAGGACTAGCGGGACGGGGGTACAATGAGCAGTTCTTC
d_call: .; j_call: TRBJ1-1; v_call: TRBV30; clone_size: .; cdr3_aa: CAWKTGTIMNTEAFF; cdr3_nt: TGTGCCTGGAAAACCGGGACTATTATGAACACTGAAGCTTTCTTT
d_call: .; j_call: TRBJ1-1; v_call: TRBV9; clone_size: .; cdr3_aa: CASSVGQETEAFF; cdr3_nt: TGTGCCAGCAGCGTAGGGCAGGAAACTGAAGCTTTCTTT
d_call: TRBD2; j_call: TRBJ2-1; v_call: TRBV27; clone_size: .; cdr3_aa: CASRTGTSGISSYNEQFF; cdr3_nt: TGTGCCAGCAGAACCGGGACTAGCGGGATAAGCTCCTACAATGAGCAGTTCTTC
d_call: .; j_call: TRBJ1-1; v_call: TRBV9; clone_size: .; cdr3_aa: CASSVQNMMNTEAFF; cdr3_nt: TGTGCCAGCAGCGTCCAGAATATGATGAACACTGAAGCTTTCTTT
d_call: .; j_call: TRBJ2-2; v_call: TRBV28; clone_size: .; cdr3_aa: CASTVLTANTGELFF; cdr3_nt: TGTGCCAGCACGGTACTTACCGCGAACACCGGGGAGCTGTTTTTT
d_call: .; j_call: TRBJ1-1; v_call: TRBV7-8; clone_size: .; cdr3_aa: CASSLVPGRNTEAFF; cdr3_nt: TGTGCCAGCAGCTTAGTACCGGGGAGAAACACTGAAGCTTTCTTT
d_call: TRBD1; j_call: TRBJ1-5; v_call: TRBV6-1; clone_size: .; cdr3_aa: CASSGTGGNQPQHF; cdr3_nt: TGTGCCAGCTCCGGGACAGGGGGAAATCAGCCCCAGCATTTT
d_call: .; j_call: TRBJ2-5; v_call: TRBV7-2; clone_size: .; cdr3_aa: CASSLTRTWETQYF; cdr3_nt: TGTGCCAGCAGCTTAACCCGGACTTGGGAGACCCAGTACTTC
d_call: TRBD1; j_call: TRBJ2-5; v_call: TRBV7-2; clone_size: .; cdr3_aa: CASSAQGSRETQYF; cdr3_nt: TGTGCCAGCAGCGCACAGGGGTCTAGGGAGACCCAGTACTTC
d_call: .; j_call: TRBJ1-5; v_call: TRBV6-8; clone_size: .; cdr3_aa: CASSYSPRGLSRRPQHF; cdr3_nt: TGTGCCAGCAGTTACTCTCCCCGAGGACTTTCGCGCCGGCCCCAGCATTTT
d_call: .; j_call: TRBJ1-5; v_call: TRBV28; clone_size: few; cdr3_aa: CATARGQPQHF; cdr3_nt: TGTGCCACCGCCCGGGGGCAGCCCCAGCATTTT